The 13 T cell receptor beta chains below all came from one sample that was sequenced in a study of blood T cell repertoires in COVID-19. Clones were read by immunoSEQ multiplex PCR, and TCRdb kept only the in-frame ones, dropping some. The sample has approximately 22,000 clones, more than 80% seen once. The specimen was peripheral blood. These receptor sequences come from a human donor in a cohort sampled during active COVID-19.

The chain employs TRBV9 and TRBJ2-1; TRBD2 agrees at 9 bases. Losses at the gene ends were 0 bases for V and 8 bases for J; bases not matched to a gene: 9. The CDR3 is made up of 16 amino acids. Germline CDR1 reads SGDLS; CDR2 reads YYNGEE. The chain's CDR3 is CASSVAPSGTAYEQFF. The CDR3, as DNA: TGTGCCAGCAGCGTAGCTCCTAGCGGGACTGCCTATGAGCAGTTCTTC.

The V call is TRBV24-1, the J call TRBJ2-5, with D maybe TRBD2 (6 bases). This CDR3 has 15 residues. The germline V gene encodes CDR1 KGHDR and CDR2 SFDVKD. V dropped 1 base and J dropped 5 bases, with 13 bases sitting between them. The CDR3, as DNA: TGTGCCACCAGTGATTTATGGGGAGGCGTCGAGACCCAGTACTTC. Translating gives CATSDLWGGVETQYF.

CDR3 coding DNA: TGTGCCAGCAGTTTATCCTGGGCAGCTACTAACTATGGCTACACCTTC. Protein: CASSLSWAATNYGYTF. The gene calls are TRBV27 and TRBJ1-2; D is uncertain. There are 16 residues in the CDR3. CDR1 MNHEY and CDR2 SMNVEV come from the germline V gene (reference sequence). Trimming left V 0 bases short and J 0 bases short, with 11 bases between.

This chain uses TRBV11-3 with TRBJ1-2; 10 bases align to TRBD1. CDR3 length equals 15 residues. The trim removed 4 bases at V and 10 bases at J, leaving 12 bases unmatched. CDR1 is SGHNT and CDR2 is YENEEA in the germline V gene. The CDR3 region is CASSSQPGTGDFYTF. As DNA, the CDR3 is TGTGCCAGCAGCTCTCAGCCCGGGACAGGGGACTTCTACACCTTC.

The V and J genes are TRBV19 and TRBJ2-7; 11 bases are shared with TRBD2. V dropped 6 bases and J dropped 2; count of bases not matched to a gene: 3. The CDR3 extends over 14 amino acids. Per germline, CDR1 LNHDA and CDR2 SQIVND (reference sequence). The CDR3 here is CASRSLAGAYEQYF. The CDR3 DNA reads TGTGCCAGTAGATCACTAGCGGGAGCCTACGAGCAGTACTTC.

The rearrangement joins TRBV9 to TRBJ2-1; D is perhaps TRBD2 (6 bases). Per the germline V gene, CDR1 is SGDLS and CDR2 is YYNGEE. V was trimmed by 4 bases and J by 10 bases, leaving 18 bases between them. There are 14 residues in the CDR3. CDR3 loop: CASSSTTRFKEQFF. The CDR3 DNA reads TGTGCCAGCAGCTCCACGACTAGGTTTAAAGAGCAGTTCTTC.

The J gene is TRBJ2-3, the V gene TRBV15, with 8 nucleotides matching TRBD2. Losses at the gene ends were 4 bases for V and 1 base for J; bases not matched to a gene: 7. The germline CDR1 and CDR2 sequences are LNHNV and YYDKDF (reference sequence). The CDR3 consists of 16 residues. DNA of the CDR3: TGTGCCACCAGCAAAGGAGGGCGGGGGGGCACAGATACGCAGTATTTT. Amino acids: CATSKGGRGGTDTQYF.

The V gene is TRBV13, the J gene TRBJ1-2, with 7 bases that match TRBD1. V trimming: 0 bases; J trimming: 1 base; junction bases outside the gene matches: 5. This CDR3 has 16 amino acids. The germline CDR1 and CDR2 sequences are PRHDT and FYEKMQ (reference sequence). The CDR3 DNA reads TGTGCCAGCAGCTTAGGTAGACAGGGACTTAACTATGGCTACACCTTC. Protein product: CASSLGRQGLNYGYTF.

This chain links TRBV6-1 with TRBJ1-4; D is unresolved. This CDR3 has 11 residues. The germline CDR1 and CDR2 sequences are MNHNS and SASEGT. The V end lost 3 bases, the J end lost 15 bases, and 11 bases lay between the germline ends. The CDR3 sequence is CASSDMAEVFF. Here the CDR3 DNA reads TGTGCCAGCAGTGACATGGCTGAGGTGTTTTTT.

V is TRBV7-9 and J is TRBJ2-7; TRBD2 matches 7 bases. CDR3 length: 14 residues. Germline values: CDR1 SEHNR, CDR2 FQNEAQ (reference sequence). Trimming removed 5 bases from V and 2 bases from J; junction bases left unmatched: 6. CDR3 coding DNA: TGTGCCAGCAGCCAAGCGGGGCTAGCCTACGAGCAGTACTTC. Translated: CASSQAGLAYEQYF.

V and J are TRBV6-5 and TRBJ1-4; unclear D gene. The V gene's germline CDR1 is MNHEY and CDR2 SVGAGI. Between the trimmed V and J ends, which lost 6 bases and 5 bases, there was a span of 10 bases. This CDR3 has 13 residues. The CDR3 coding sequence is TGTGCCAGCAGCCGGGTTCCCAATGAAAAACTGTTTTTT. Its translation: CASSRVPNEKLFF.

V is TRBV5-4 and J is TRBJ2-3; 8 nucleotides align to TRBD2. CDR1 SGHNT and CDR2 YYREEE come from the germline V gene (reference sequence). The CDR3 covers 17 residues. The V gene end was trimmed by 1 base and the J gene end by 5 bases; junction bases not matched to a gene: 12. The CDR3 nucleotides read TGTGCCAGCAGCTTGTATCTAGCGGGTGGGACGAGAGATACGCAGTATTTT. Translating gives CASSLYLAGGTRDTQYF.

The chain employs TRBV6-5 and TRBJ2-7; 7 bases are a match to TRBD2. CDR1 and CDR2 from the germline V gene are MNHEY and SVGAGI. The CDR3 length is 16 residues. V trimming: 0 bases; J trimming: 1 base; junction bases outside the gene matches: 6. The CDR3 is CASSYSAAGASYEQYF. CDR3 in DNA: TGTGCCAGCAGTTACTCGGCTGCGGGAGCGTCCTACGAGCAGTACTTC.